This entry lists 17 T cell receptor beta chains sequenced from one sample in a study of post-analysis software for immune sequencing data. General study findings and limits: The study found TRBV5-6, TRBV5-1 and TRBV20-1 among a few TRBV segments more frequent in patients than controls.

TCR beta cDNA libraries had unique molecular identifiers. Each CDR3 protein is one row after TCRdb ran MiXCR on the PCR reads. The sample consists of about 760,000 distinct CDR3 sequences, roughly 27% of them appearing once. Antigens for these TCRs are unknown. The specimen sequenced was blood. All receptors come from a girl between 5 and 17 years old with multiple sclerosis.

The rearrangement links TRBV6-6 to TRBJ2-7; 8 nucleotides agree with TRBD2. J lost 0 bases, V lost 7 bases, and 8 bases had no gene match. The CDR3 runs 15 residues. The V gene's germline CDR1 is MNHNY and CDR2 SVGAGI (reference sequence). CDR3 nucleotide sequence: TGTGCCAGCATGGGCCCGGCGGGAGGCTCCTACGAGCAGTACTTC. This codes for CASMGPAGGSYEQYF.

This clonotype was seen many times. This chain joins TRBV6-6 and TRBJ1-5; D remains unclear. Per germline, CDR1 MNHNY and CDR2 SVGAGI (reference sequence). This CDR3 region has 14 residues. V was pared by 0 bases and J by 4 bases, with 7 bases between. CDR3 sequence reads: CASSYSSSNQPQHF. CDR3 coding DNA: TGTGCCAGCAGTTACTCGAGCAGTAATCAGCCCCAGCATTTT.

This clonotype was seen only a few times. The V gene is TRBV5-1, the J gene TRBJ2-2, with TRBD1 matching over 7 bases. The V segment lost 2 bases and the J segment 1 base; nucleotides outside the gene matches: 2. This CDR3 is built from 15 residues. CDR1 and CDR2 from the germline V gene are SGHRS and YFSETQ. CDR3 bases: TGCGCCAGCAGCTTCCGACAGGGGAACACCGGGGAGCTGTTTTTT. It encodes CASSFRQGNTGELFF.

This chain connects TRBV7-9 to TRBJ2-1; D unclear. The CDR3 loop spans 14 amino acids. V gave up 1 base and J gave up 0 bases, with 4 bases separating them. Germline CDR1 SEHNR, CDR2 FQNEAQ (reference sequence). The CDR3 sequence: CASSLVSSYNEQFF. The CDR3 coding sequence is TGTGCCAGCAGCTTAGTCTCCTCCTACAATGAGCAGTTCTTC.

The genes are TRBV5-1 and TRBJ2-1; D is undetermined. The CDR3 contains 14 residues. CDR1 and CDR2 from the germline V gene are SGHRS and YFSETQ. The V end was cut by 4 bases, the J end by 9 bases, with 17 bases between. The CDR3 bases are TGCGCCAGCAGCCAATCAATTGCGTATGGTGAGCAGTTCTTC. Protein sequence: CASSQSIAYGEQFF.

This clonotype has more than one count but fewer than ten. CDR3 protein: CSVARQGNYGYTF. CDR3 nucleotide sequence: TGCAGCGTCGCTAGACAGGGTAACTATGGCTACACCTTC. This chain connects TRBV29-1 to TRBJ1-2; TRBD1 agrees at 7 bases. In germline, CDR1 is SQVTM, CDR2 ANQGSEA. Trimming cost V 6 bases and J 1 base; bases outside gene matches: 5. The CDR3 length is 13 residues.

This clonotype was observed a handful of times. The DNA of the CDR3 is TGTGCCAGCAGTAAAACCGACAGGGAGAACACTGAAGCTTTCTTT. It yields the protein CASSKTDRENTEAFF. The chain carries TRBV6-5 and TRBJ1-1, with 7 bases fitting TRBD1. The CDR3 is made up of 15 amino acids. CDR1 and CDR2 from the germline V gene are MNHEY and SVGAGI. Trimming took 5 bases from V and 1 from J; bases not matched to a gene: 7.

This clonotype occurred a few times. The chain recombines TRBV7-2 with TRBJ1-2; 8 bases agree with TRBD1. Trimming removed 1 base from V and 5 bases from J; junction bases left unmatched: 3. The CDR3 sequence is 14 residues long. Germline values: CDR1 SGHTA, CDR2 FQGNSA. CDR3 DNA sequence: TGTGCCAGCAGCTTAGTAGGACAGGGATATGGCTACACCTTC. Translated, it gives CASSLVGQGYGYTF.

Comment on this clonotype: The junction departs from the called germline gene at one end, perhaps through a read error. The chain has TRBV15 and TRBJ2-1; weak D call: TRBD1 (6 bases). Judging by the DNA end, TRBJ2-7 fits better; the J call may be wrong. There are 15 residues in the CDR3. Germline V gene sequence: CDR1 LNHNV, CDR2 YYDKDF (reference sequence). Here the CDR3 DNA reads TGTGCCACCAGCGGAGACAGGAGCTCCTACAATGAGCAGTACTTC. Translated, it gives CATSGDRSSYNEQYF.

V is TRBV6-1 and J is TRBJ1-1, with D hard to call. This CDR3 comprises 15 residues. Germline CDR1 reads MNHNS; CDR2 reads SASEGT. V shed 1 base and J shed 1 base, with 10 bases lying between them. The CDR3 DNA sequence: TGTGCCAGCAGTGAAGACAAAGACACGAACACTGAAGCTTTCTTT. Encoded protein: CASSEDKDTNTEAFF.

The count of this clonotype is one. This CDR3 is missing its conserved last phenylalanine or tryptophan, likely due to a read error. The V call is TRBV7-3, the J call TRBJ1-2; D is undetermined. Germline V CDR1 and CDR2: SGHTA, FQGTGA. Trimming took 0 bases from V and 0 from J, leaving 11 bases between them. The CDR3 contains 16 residues. The CDR3 region has the DNA TGTGCCAGCAGCTTAACGGCCGGAGATTCTAACTATGGCTACACCCTC. This translates into CASSLTAGDSNYGYTL.

A few counts support this clonotype. The gene calls are TRBV28 and TRBJ2-7; 8 nucleotides agree with TRBD2. The V and J ends lost 6 bases and 3 bases, in that order; junction bases with no gene match: 1. This CDR3 is 12 amino acids long. Germline assignment: CDR1 MDHEN and CDR2 SYDVKM. CDR3 coding DNA: TGTGCCAGCAGAACTAGCGGCTACGAGCAGTACTTC. Translation: CASRTSGYEQYF.

The chain carries TRBV20-1 and TRBJ2-5, with D possibly TRBD2 on 6 matching bases. The end of the DNA fits TRBJ2-7 better, so the J call may be wrong. The V gene's germline CDR1 is DFQATT and CDR2 SNEGSKA (reference sequence). This CDR3 comprises 16 residues. DNA for the CDR3: TGCAGTGCACCGGACGGGACTCCCCAGCCCAACTACGAGCAGTACTTC. Translated, it gives CSAPDGTPQPNYEQYF.

This clonotype occurred once. The junction departs from germline at one end; a sequencing error may be responsible. The CDR3 protein is CASSLGWGGGLTRYF. CDR3 DNA: TGTGCCAGCAGCTTAGGGTGGGGAGGAGGGTTGACCCGGTACTTC. The chain links TRBV7-2 to TRBJ2-5; TRBD2 might be the D (6 bases). In germline, CDR1 is SGHTA, CDR2 FQGNSA. This CDR3 has 15 residues.

The rearrangement joins TRBV9 to TRBJ1-2; tentatively, D is TRBD1 (5 bases). The CDR3 totals 12 residues. The germline CDR1 and CDR2 sequences are SGDLS and YYNGEE. V was trimmed by 2 bases and J by 6 bases, leaving 8 bases between them. CDR3: CASSVGGDGYTF. CDR3 sequence (DNA): TGTGCCAGCAGCGTCGGGGGGGATGGCTACACCTTC. Together with reference TRBV9 and TRBJ1-2, the CDR3 gives the full variable domain: DSGVTQTPKHLITATGQRVTLRCSPRSGDLSVYWYQQSLDQGLQFLIQYYNGEERAKGNILERFSAQQFPDLHSELNLSSLELGDSALYFCASSVGGDGYTFGSGTRLTVV.

This clonotype has just a few counts. The V gene is TRBV12-3 or TRBV12-4, the J gene TRBJ2-1, with 13 bases aligning to TRBD2. CDR3 length: 15 amino acids. V gave up 6 bases and J gave up 8 bases; unmatched junction bases: 7. CDR3 amino acids: CASSPHGLAGDEQFF. CDR3 in DNA: TGTGCCAGCAGCCCCCACGGACTAGCGGGAGATGAGCAGTTCTTC.

The V gene is TRBV6-6, the J gene TRBJ2-1, with a possible D match to TRBD2 (5 bases). Germline loops: CDR1 MNHNY, CDR2 SVGAGI (reference sequence). CDR3 length equals 14 residues. Trimming removed 2 bases at V and 8 bases at J, with 13 bases between. CDR3 bases: TGTGCCAGCAGTTACCAAGGGCGGACTTATGAGCAGTTCTTC. Translated: CASSYQGRTYEQFF.